Below are 9 T cell receptor beta chains sequenced from a single sample in a study of T cells after yellow fever vaccination. One entry per CDR3 protein results from TCRdb running MiXCR on the 5' RACE reads. The sample lists over 150,000 distinct CDR3 sequences; about 7% were seen once. The input for sequencing was CD4+ T cells sorted from PBMCs, taken 5 to 6 days after the first yellow fever vaccination. These receptors were taken from a man between 18 and 35 years old who received the YFV17D yellow fever vaccine.

This sequence joins TRBV24-1 and TRBJ1-5; tentative D call: TRBD1 (5 bases). Germline V gene data show CDR1 as KGHDR and CDR2 as SFDVKD. The V gene lost 4 bases and the J gene lost 2 bases, with 8 bases spanning the gap. This CDR3 has 14 amino acids. The CDR3 DNA reads as TGTGCCACCAGTGAAGCAGGGCGCAATCAGCCCCAGCATTTT. It translates to CATSEAGRNQPQHF.

This clonotype was counted a few times. This chain joins TRBV6-1 and TRBJ2-1; TRBD2 agrees at 11 bases. The germline CDR1 and CDR2 sequences are MNHNS and SASEGT. CDR3 length: 14 amino acids. The V gene end was trimmed by 11 bases and the J gene end by 7 bases; junction bases not matched to a gene: 10. Written as DNA, the CDR3 is TGTGCCTCCCACAGACTAGCGGGGTATAATGAGCAGTTCTTC. As protein: CASHRLAGYNEQFF.

V gene TRBV7-2 combines with J gene TRBJ1-1; D gene uncertain. V lost 1 base to trimming and J lost 5 bases, with 17 bases between them. Germline-derived CDR1 and CDR2 are SGHTA and FQGNSA. The CDR3 has 16 residues. The CDR3 spells CASSLVSLRSPTEAFF. In DNA, the CDR3 is TGTGCCAGCAGCTTAGTAAGCTTAAGATCTCCTACTGAAGCTTTCTTT.

The rearrangement joins TRBV29-1 to TRBJ2-5, with TRBD2 identical over 7 bases. V lost 3 bases, J lost 4 bases, and 5 bases stayed unmatched. CDR3 length equals 13 residues. The germline gives CDR1 SQVTM, CDR2 ANQGSEA. CDR3 sequence (DNA): TGCAGCGTTGACAATATAGCGGGAGAGACCCAGTACTTC. Amino acid sequence: CSVDNIAGETQYF. Using reference TRBV29-1 and TRBJ2-5 for the parts outside the CDR3, the full variable domain is SAVISQKPSRDICQRGTSLTIQCQVDSQVTMMFWYRQQPGQSLTLIATANQGSEATYESGFVIDKFPISRPNLTFSTLTVSNMSPEDSSIYLCSVDNIAGETQYFGPGTRLLVL.

This clonotype was picked up many times. The CDR3 sequence is CASSGTASGPLLSLQFF. As DNA, the CDR3 is TGCGCCAGCAGCGGGACCGCTAGCGGGCCGCTCCTTTCCTTGCAGTTCTTC. This rearrangement joins TRBV5-1 to TRBJ2-1, with 8 bases fitting TRBD2. The CDR3 is made up of 17 amino acids. V lost 4 bases and J lost 12; bases outside the gene matches: 21. CDR1 and CDR2 from the germline V gene are SGHRS and YFSETQ.

This clonotype has a count of ten or more. This chain joins TRBV6-5 and TRBJ1-2; D is uncertain. The CDR3 spans 15 residues. The V gene lost 2 bases and the J gene lost 0 bases, with 10 bases spanning the gap. CDR1 MNHEY and CDR2 SVGAGI come from the germline V gene. CDR3 DNA sequence: TGTGCCAGCAGTTACCACTCGGGAGCTAACTATGGCTACACCTTC. The encoded protein is CASSYHSGANYGYTF.

V usage is TRBV6-5 and J usage is TRBJ1-6; D may be TRBD1 (5 bases). This CDR3 is 16 amino acids long. Germline CDR1 MNHEY, CDR2 SVGAGI. Trimming took off 0 bases at V and 9 bases at J, with 15 bases between the two ends. CDR3 nucleotides: TGTGCCAGCAGTTACTCGGAGGGGATGAGGATTTCACCCCTCCACTTT. Its translation: CASSYSEGMRISPLHF.

This clonotype was recorded a few times. CDR3 sequence reads: CASSYSSLRGETQYF. The CDR3 region has the DNA TGTGCCAGCAGTTACTCGAGTCTTAGGGGAGAGACCCAGTACTTC. The rearrangement joins TRBV6-2 or TRBV6-3 to TRBJ2-5; a weak D match, TRBD1 (5 bases). V lost 0 bases, J lost 4 bases, and 12 bases lay in between. This CDR3 region has 15 residues. The germline V gene has CDR1 MNHEY and CDR2 SVGEGT.

Many counts were recorded for this clonotype. The chain has TRBV12-3 or TRBV12-4 and TRBJ2-1, with unresolved D. V lost 3 bases and J 6 bases, leaving 15 bases between the germline ends. CDR3 size: 15 residues. CDR3: CASSFQVFPGNEQFF. CDR3 bases: TGTGCCAGCAGTTTCCAAGTTTTTCCGGGCAATGAGCAGTTCTTC.